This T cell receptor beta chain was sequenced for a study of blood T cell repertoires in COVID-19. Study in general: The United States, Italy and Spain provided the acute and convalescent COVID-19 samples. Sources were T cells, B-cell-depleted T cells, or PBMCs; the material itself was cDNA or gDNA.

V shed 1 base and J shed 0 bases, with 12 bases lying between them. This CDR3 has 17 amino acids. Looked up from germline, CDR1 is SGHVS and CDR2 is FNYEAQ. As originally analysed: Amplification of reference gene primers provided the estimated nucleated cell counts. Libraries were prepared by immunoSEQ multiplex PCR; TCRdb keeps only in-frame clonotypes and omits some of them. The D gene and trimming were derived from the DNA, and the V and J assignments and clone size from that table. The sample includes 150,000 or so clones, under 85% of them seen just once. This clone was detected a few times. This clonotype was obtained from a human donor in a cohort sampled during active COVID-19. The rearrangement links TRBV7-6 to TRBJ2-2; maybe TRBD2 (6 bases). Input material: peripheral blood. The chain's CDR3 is CASSLEASAANTGELFF. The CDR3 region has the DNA TGTGCCAGCAGCTTAGAGGCTAGCGCCGCGAACACCGGGGAGCTGTTTTTT.